This TCR beta chain comes out of a study of blood T cell repertoires in COVID-19. In the study overall: Sample material is recorded as cDNA or gDNA derived from T cells, B-cell-depleted T cells, or PBMCs.

Regarding this clone: This likely came from a read error, as a far larger clone is one base away.

Trimming cost V 0 bases and J 4 bases, with 6 bases left between them. Germline V lookup: CDR1 SGHTA, CDR2 FQGTGA. CDR3 length: 13 residues. Assay used: immunoSEQ multiplex PCR; TCRdb lists only in-frame clones, some missing. The sample has some 180,000 clones, roughly 80% seen once. The sequence was obtained from a woman of 80 years or more with COVID-19, enrolled during active disease. Source material: peripheral blood. The chain couples TRBV7-3 to TRBJ1-1; D might be TRBD1 (5 bases). The CDR3 DNA follows: TGTGCCAGCAGCTTAACGGGGGGCACTGAAGCTTTCTTT. Its translation is CASSLTGGTEAFF.